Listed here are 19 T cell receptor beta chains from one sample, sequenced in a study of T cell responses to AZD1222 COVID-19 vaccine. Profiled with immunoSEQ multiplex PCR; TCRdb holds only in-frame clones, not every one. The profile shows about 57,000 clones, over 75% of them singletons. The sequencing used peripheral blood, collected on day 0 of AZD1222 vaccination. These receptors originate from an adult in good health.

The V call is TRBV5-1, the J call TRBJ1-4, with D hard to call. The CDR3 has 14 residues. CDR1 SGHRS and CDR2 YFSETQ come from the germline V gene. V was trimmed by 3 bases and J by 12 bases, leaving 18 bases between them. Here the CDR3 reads CASSSGRTRGELFF. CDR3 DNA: TGCGCCAGCAGCTCCGGACGGACCCGCGGAGAACTGTTTTTT.

This chain's CDR3 is CASSLAWDKGSYNSPLHF. The DNA of the CDR3 is TGTGCCAGCAGCTTGGCCTGGGACAAAGGCTCCTATAATTCACCCCTCCACTTT. The rearrangement uses TRBV5-6 and TRBJ1-6; the D gene is possibly TRBD1 (6 bases). The CDR3 extends over 18 amino acids. Germline loops: CDR1 SGHDT, CDR2 YYEEEE. V was cut by 0 bases and J by 0 bases, with 13 bases left in between.

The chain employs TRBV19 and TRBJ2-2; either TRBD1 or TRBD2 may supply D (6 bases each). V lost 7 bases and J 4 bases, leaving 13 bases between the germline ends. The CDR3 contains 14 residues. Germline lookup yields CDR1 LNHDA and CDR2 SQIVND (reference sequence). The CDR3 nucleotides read TGTGCCAGTAAGGGGGAGGCAGCCACCGGGGAGCTGTTTTTT. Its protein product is CASKGEAATGELFF.

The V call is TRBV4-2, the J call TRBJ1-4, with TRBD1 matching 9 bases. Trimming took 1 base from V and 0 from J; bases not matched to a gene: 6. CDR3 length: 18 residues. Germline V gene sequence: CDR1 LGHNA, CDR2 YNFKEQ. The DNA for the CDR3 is TGTGCCAGCAGCCAAGGGGGAGGACAGGGGACAACTAATGAAAAACTGTTTTTT. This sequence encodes CASSQGGGQGTTNEKLFF.

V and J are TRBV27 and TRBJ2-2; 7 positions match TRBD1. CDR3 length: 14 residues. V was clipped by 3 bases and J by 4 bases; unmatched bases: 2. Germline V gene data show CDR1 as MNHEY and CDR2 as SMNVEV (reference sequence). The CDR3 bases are TGTGCCAGCAGTTTTCAGGGGGTCACCGGGGAGCTGTTTTTT. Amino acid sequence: CASSFQGVTGELFF.

The chain's CDR3 is CASSIMGGASNTEAFF. The CDR3 region has the DNA TGTGCCAGTAGTATCATGGGGGGGGCGTCGAACACTGAAGCTTTCTTT. The V and J genes are TRBV19 and TRBJ1-1; weak D call: TRBD1 (6 bases). Trimming left V 3 bases short and J 1 base short, with 15 bases between. Germline CDR1 and CDR2: LNHDA and SQIVND (reference sequence). There are 16 residues in the CDR3. Full variable domain (outside the CDR3, taken from reference TRBV19 and TRBJ1-1): DGGITQSPKYLFRKEGQNVTLSCEQNLNHDAMYWYRQDPGQGLRLIYYSQIVNDFQKGDIAEGYSVSREKKESFPLTVTSAQKNPTAFYLCASSIMGGASNTEAFFGQGTRLTVV.

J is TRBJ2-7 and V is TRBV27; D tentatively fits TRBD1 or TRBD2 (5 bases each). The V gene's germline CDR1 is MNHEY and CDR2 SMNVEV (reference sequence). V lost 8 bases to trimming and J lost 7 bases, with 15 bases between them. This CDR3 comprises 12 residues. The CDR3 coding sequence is TGTGCCAGCGGCTACGGGACGAGTGAGCAGTACTTC. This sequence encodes CASGYGTSEQYF.

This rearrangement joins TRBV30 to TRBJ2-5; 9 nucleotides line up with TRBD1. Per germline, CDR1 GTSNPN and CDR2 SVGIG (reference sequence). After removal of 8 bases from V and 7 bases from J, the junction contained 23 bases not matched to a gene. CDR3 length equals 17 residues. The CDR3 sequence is CAGFRDRVPGAYWTQYF. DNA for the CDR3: TGTGCCGGCTTCCGGGACAGGGTTCCCGGGGCGTATTGGACCCAGTACTTC.

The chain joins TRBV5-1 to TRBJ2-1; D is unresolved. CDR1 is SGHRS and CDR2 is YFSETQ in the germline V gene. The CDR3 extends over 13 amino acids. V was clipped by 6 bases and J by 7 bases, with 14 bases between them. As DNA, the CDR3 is TGCGCCAGCACCCGCCCTGAACATAATGAGCAGTTCTTC. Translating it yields CASTRPEHNEQFF.

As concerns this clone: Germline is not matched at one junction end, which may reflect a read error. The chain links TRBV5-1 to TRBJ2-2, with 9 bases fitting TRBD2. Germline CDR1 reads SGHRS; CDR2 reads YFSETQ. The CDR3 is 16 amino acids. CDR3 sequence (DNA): TGCGCCCGCAGCTTGGCGGCGGGGGGGCTTACCGGGGAGCTGTTTTTT. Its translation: CARSLAAGGLTGELFF.

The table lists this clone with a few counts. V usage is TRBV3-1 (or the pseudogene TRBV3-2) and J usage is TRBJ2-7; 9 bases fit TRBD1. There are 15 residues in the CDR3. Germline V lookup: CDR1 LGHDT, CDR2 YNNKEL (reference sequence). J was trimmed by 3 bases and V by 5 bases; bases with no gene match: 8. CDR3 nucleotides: TGTGCCAGCAGCGTATCCGGGACAGGGCTCTACGAGCAGTACTTC. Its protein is CASSVSGTGLYEQYF.

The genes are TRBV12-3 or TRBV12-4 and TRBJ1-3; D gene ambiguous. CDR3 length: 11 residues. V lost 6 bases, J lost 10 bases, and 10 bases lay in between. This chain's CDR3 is CASSRPRTIYF. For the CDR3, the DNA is TGTGCCAGCAGCCGCCCCCGGACCATATATTTT.

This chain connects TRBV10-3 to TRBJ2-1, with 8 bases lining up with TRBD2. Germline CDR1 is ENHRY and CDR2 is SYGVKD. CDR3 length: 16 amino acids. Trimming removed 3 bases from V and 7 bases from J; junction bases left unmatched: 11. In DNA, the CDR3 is TGTGCCATCAGTGACAAAAACGGGGGGGCCTTGAATGAGCAGTTCTTC. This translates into CAISDKNGGALNEQFF.

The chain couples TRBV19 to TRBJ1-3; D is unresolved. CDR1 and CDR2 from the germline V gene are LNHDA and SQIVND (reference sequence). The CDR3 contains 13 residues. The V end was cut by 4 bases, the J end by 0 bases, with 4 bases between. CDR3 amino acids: CASSTFSGNTIYF. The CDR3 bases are TGTGCCAGTAGTACTTTCTCTGGAAACACCATATATTTT.

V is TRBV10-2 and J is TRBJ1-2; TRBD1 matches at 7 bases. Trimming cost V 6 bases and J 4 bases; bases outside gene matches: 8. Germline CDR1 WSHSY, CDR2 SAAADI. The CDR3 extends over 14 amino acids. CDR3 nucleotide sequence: TGCGCCAGCAGAGATACAGGGGCGGGCTATGGCTACACCTTC. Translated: CASRDTGAGYGYTF.

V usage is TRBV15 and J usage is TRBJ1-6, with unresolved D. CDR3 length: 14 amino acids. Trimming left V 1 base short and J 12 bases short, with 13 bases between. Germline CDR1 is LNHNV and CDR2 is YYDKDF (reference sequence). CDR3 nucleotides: TGTGCCACCAGCAGAGGAGGTGTTAATGGACCCCTCCACTTT. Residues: CATSRGGVNGPLHF.

In DNA form, the CDR3 reads TGCAGTGCTAGTAGTATTCAGGGAGGTTACGAGCAGTACTTC. Protein: CSASSIQGGYEQYF. V is TRBV20-1 and J is TRBJ2-7; D is perhaps TRBD2 (6 bases). V lost 3 bases and J 4 bases, leaving 16 bases between the germline ends. CDR1 DFQATT and CDR2 SNEGSKA come from the germline V gene (reference sequence). The CDR3 runs 14 residues.

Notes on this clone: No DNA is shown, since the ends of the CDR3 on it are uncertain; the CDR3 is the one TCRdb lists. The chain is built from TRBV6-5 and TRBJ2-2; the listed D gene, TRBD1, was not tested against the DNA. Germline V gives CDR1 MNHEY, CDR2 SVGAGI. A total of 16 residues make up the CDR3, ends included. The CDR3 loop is CASSSSTGAMTGELFF.

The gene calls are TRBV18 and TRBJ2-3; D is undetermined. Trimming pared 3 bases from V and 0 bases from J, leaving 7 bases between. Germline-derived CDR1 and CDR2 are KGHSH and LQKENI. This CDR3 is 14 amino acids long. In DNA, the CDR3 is TGTGCCAGCTCACCCTGGGGTAGCACAGATACGCAGTATTTT. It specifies CASSPWGSTDTQYF.